This TCR beta chain was observed in a study of beta chain features in type 1 diabetes. Study-level points and caveats: Reads derived from cDNA could over-represent cells showing high TCR expression.

CD4+ naive, central memory, regulatory and stem cell-like memory cells were sorted via CD45RO/CCR7/CD25/CD127/CD95/CD27. The junction had 5 bases not matched to a gene; V was cut back by 6 bases and J by 2 bases. CDR3 length: 14 residues. The germline gives CDR1 KGHSH, CDR2 LQKENI. Of note for this clone: Its matching antigen is unknown.

The authors reverse transcribed all of the isolated RNA, so sequencing captured expressed TCRB transcripts. Here immunoSEQ multiplex PCR was the method, and the copy in TCRdb shows in-frame clones only, minus some. Of some 220,000 clones listed, roughly a tenth were seen once; the top ten hold 1% to 1.5%. The sample comprised central memory CD4+ T cells from blood. The chain joins TRBV18 to TRBJ1-1; 8 bases align to TRBD1. This receptor was identified in a man younger than 35 in good health. In nucleotides, the CDR3 is TGTGCCAGCTCTGGACAGGGATCTAACACTGAAGCTTTCTTT. It yields the protein CASSGQGSNTEAFF.